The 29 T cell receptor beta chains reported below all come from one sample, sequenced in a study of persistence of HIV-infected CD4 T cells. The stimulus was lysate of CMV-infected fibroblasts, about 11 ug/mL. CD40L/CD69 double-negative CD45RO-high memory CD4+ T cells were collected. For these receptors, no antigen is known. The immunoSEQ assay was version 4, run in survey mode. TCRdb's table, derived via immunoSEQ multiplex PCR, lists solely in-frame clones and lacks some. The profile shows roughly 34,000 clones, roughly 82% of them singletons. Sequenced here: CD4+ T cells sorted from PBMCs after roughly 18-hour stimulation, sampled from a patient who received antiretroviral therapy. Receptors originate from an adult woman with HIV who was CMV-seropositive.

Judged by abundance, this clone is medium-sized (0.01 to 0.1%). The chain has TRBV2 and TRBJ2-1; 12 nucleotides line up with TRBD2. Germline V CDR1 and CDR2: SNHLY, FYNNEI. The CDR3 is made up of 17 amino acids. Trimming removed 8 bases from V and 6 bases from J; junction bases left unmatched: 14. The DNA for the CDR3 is TGTGCCAGCTCGCGTTCGACTAGCGGGGGCGGGAGCAATGAGCAGTTCTTC. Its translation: CASSRSTSGGGSNEQFF.

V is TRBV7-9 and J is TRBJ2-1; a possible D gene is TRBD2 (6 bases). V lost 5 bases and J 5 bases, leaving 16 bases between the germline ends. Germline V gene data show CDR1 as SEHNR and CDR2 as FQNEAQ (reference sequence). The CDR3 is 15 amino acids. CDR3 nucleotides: TGTGCCAGCAGCCATGGAGCCTTAGCGGACAATGAGCAGTTCTTC. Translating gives CASSHGALADNEQFF.

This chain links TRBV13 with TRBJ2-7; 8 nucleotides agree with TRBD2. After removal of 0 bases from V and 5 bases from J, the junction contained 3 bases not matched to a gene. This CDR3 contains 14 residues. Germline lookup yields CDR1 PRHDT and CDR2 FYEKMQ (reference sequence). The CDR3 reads CASSLGAGVNEQYF. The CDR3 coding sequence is TGTGCCAGCAGCTTAGGAGCGGGAGTGAACGAGCAGTACTTC.

Written as DNA, the CDR3 is TGTGCCAGCAGCTTAGAGCAGATAAATAATTCACCCCTCCACTTT. It encodes CASSLEQINNSPLHF. The rearrangement joins TRBV7-2 to TRBJ1-6; D ambiguous. This CDR3 contains 15 residues. V was pared by 1 base and J by 5 bases, with 9 bases between. The germline V gene encodes CDR1 SGHTA and CDR2 FQGNSA.

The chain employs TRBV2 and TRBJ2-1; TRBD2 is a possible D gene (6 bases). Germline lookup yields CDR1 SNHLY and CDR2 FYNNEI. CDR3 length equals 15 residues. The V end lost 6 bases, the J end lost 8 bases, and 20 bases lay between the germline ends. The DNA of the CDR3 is TGTGCCAGCAGCGATCGTACGGGGAGGTGGGATGAGCAGTTCTTC. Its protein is CASSDRTGRWDEQFF.

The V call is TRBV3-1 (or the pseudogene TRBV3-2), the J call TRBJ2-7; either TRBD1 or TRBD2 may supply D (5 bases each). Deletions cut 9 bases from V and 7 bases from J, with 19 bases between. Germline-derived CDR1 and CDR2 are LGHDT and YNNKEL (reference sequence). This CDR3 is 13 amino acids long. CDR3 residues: CASGPGTVTEQYF. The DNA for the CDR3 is TGTGCCAGTGGACCCGGGACGGTGACGGAGCAGTACTTC.

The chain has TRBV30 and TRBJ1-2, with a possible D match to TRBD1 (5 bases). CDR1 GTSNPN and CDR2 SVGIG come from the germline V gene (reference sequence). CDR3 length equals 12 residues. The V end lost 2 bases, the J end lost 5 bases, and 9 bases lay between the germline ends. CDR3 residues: CAWSTQGYGYTF. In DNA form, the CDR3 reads TGTGCCTGGAGTACTCAGGGTTATGGCTACACCTTC. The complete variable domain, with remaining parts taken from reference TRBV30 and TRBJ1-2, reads SQTIHQWPATLVQPVGSPLSLECTVEGTSNPNLYWYRQAAGRGLQLLFYSVGIGQISSEVPQNLSASRPQDRQFILSSKKLLLSDSGFYLCAWSTQGYGYTFGSGTRLTVV.

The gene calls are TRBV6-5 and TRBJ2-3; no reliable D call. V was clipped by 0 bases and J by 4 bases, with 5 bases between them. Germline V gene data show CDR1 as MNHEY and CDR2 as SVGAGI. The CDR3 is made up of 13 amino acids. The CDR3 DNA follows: TGTGCCAGCAGTTACTCGCCCCCAGATACGCAGTATTTT. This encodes CASSYSPPDTQYF.

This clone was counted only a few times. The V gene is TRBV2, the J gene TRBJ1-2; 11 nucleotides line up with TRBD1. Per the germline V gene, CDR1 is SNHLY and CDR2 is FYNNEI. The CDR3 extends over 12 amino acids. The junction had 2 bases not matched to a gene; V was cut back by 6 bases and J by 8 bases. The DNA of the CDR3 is TGTGCCAGCAGAGGGACAGGGGGAGGCTACACCTTC. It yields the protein CASRGTGGGYTF. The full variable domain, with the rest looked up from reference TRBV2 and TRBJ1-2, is EPEVTQTPSHQVTQMGQEVILRCVPISNHLYFYWYRQILGQKVEFLVSFYNNEISEKSEIFDDQFSVERPDGSNFTLKIRSTKLEDSAMYFCASRGTGGGYTFGSGTRLTVV.

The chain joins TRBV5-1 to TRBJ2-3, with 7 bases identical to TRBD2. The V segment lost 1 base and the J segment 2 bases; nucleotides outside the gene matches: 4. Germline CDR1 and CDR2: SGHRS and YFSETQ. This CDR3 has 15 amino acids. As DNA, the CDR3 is TGCGCCAGCAGCTTGAGGGCGGGGGACACAGATACGCAGTATTTT. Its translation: CASSLRAGDTDTQYF. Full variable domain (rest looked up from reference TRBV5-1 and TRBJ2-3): KAGVTQTPRYLIKTRGQQVTLSCSPISGHRSVSWYQQTPGQGLQFLFEYFSETQRNKGNFPGRFSGRQFSNSRSEMNVSTLELGDSALYLCASSLRAGDTDTQYFGPGTRLTVL.

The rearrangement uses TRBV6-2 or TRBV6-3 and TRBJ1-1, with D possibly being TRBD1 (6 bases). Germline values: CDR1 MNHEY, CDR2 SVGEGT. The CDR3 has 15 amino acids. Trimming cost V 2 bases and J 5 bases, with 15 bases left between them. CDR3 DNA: TGTGCCAGCAGTTACGTAACCGGGGGCCGGACTGAAGCTTTCTTT. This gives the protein CASSYVTGGRTEAFF.

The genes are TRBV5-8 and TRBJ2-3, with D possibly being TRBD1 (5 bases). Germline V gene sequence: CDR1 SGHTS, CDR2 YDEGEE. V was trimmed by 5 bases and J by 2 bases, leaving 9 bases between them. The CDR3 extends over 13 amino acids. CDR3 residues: CASSFRDTDTQYF. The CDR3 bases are TGTGCCAGCAGTTTCAGGGACACAGATACGCAGTATTTT.

CDR3 in DNA: TGTGCCAGCAGCGCAATAGCGGAGCACACAGATACGCAGTATTTT. This translates into CASSAIAEHTDTQYF. V and J are TRBV9 and TRBJ2-3, with D possibly being TRBD2 (6 bases). Trimming took 3 bases from V and 2 from J, leaving 13 bases between them. The CDR3 contains 15 residues. CDR1 is SGDLS, CDR2 YYNGEE, per germline.

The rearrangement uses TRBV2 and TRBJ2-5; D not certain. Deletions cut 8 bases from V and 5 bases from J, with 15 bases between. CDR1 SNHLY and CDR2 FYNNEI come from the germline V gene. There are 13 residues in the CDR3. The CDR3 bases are TGTGCCAGCTCTAGGGATCTTTCGGAGACCCAGTACTTC. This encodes CASSRDLSETQYF. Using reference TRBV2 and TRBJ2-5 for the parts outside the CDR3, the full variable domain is EPEVTQTPSHQVTQMGQEVILRCVPISNHLYFYWYRQILGQKVEFLVSFYNNEISEKSEIFDDQFSVERPDGSNFTLKIRSTKLEDSAMYFCASSRDLSETQYFGPGTRLLVL.

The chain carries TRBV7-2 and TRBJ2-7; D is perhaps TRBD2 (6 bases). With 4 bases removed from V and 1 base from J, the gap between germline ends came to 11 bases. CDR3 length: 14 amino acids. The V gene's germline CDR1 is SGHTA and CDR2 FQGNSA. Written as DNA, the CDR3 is TGTGCCAGCAGCTCCCGGACTAAATCCTACGAGCAGTACTTC. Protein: CASSSRTKSYEQYF.

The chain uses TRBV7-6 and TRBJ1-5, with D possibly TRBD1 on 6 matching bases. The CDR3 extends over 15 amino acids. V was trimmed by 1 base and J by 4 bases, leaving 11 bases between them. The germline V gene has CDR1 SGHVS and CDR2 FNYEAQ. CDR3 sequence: CASSLVRGRNQPQHF. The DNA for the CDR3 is TGTGCCAGCAGCTTAGTCAGGGGTAGGAATCAGCCCCAGCATTTT.

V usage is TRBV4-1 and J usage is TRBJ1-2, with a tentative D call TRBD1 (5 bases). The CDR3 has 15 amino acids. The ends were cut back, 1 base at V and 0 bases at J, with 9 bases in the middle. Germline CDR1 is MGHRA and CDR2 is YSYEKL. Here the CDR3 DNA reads TGCGCCAGCAGCCAAGTTGAGACAGCTAACTATGGCTACACCTTC. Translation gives CASSQVETANYGYTF.

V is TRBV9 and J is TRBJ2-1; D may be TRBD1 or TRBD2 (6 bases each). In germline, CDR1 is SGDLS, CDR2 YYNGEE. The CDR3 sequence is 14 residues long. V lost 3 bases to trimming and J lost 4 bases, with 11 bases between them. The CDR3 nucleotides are TGTGCCAGCAGCGCCAGGGGACTTTACAATGAGCAGTTCTTC. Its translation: CASSARGLYNEQFF. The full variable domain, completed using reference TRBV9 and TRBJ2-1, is DSGVTQTPKHLITATGQRVTLRCSPRSGDLSVYWYQQSLDQGLQFLIQYYNGEERAKGNILERFSAQQFPDLHSELNLSSLELGDSALYFCASSARGLYNEQFFGPGTRLTVL.

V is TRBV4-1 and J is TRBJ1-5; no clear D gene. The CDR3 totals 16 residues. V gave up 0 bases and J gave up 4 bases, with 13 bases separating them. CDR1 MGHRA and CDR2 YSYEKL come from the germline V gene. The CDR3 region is CASSQENTRDNQPQHF. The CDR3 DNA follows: TGCGCCAGCAGCCAAGAAAACACCCGGGATAATCAGCCCCAGCATTTT.

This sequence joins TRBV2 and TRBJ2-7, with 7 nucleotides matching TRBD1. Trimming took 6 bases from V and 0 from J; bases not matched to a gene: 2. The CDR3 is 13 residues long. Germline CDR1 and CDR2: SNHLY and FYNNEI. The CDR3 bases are TGTGCCAGCAGGAGGGACAGCTCCTACGAGCAGTACTTC. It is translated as CASRRDSSYEQYF. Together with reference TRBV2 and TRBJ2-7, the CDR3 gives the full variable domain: EPEVTQTPSHQVTQMGQEVILRCVPISNHLYFYWYRQILGQKVEFLVSFYNNEISEKSEIFDDQFSVERPDGSNFTLKIRSTKLEDSAMYFCASRRDSSYEQYFGPGTRLTVT.

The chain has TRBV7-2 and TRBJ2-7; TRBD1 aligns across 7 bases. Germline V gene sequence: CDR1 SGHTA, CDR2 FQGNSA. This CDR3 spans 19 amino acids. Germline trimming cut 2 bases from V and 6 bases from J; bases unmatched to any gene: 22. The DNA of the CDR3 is TGTGCCAGCAGCTTACGGCCGCTACGGGCGGCAGGGGGAAGCCTCGAGCAGTACTTC. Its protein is CASSLRPLRAAGGSLEQYF.

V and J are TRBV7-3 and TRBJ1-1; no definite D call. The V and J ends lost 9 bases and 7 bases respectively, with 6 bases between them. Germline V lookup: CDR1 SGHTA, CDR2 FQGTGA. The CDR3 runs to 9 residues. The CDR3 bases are TGTGCCAGACACCTTGAAGCTTTCTTT. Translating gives CARHLEAFF.

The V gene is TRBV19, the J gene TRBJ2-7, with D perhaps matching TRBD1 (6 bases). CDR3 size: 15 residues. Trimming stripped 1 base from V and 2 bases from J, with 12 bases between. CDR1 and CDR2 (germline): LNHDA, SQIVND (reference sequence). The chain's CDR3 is CASSIALRGTYEQYF. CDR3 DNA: TGTGCCAGTAGTATAGCCCTCAGGGGCACCTACGAGCAGTACTTC. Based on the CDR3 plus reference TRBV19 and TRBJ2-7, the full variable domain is DGGITQSPKYLFRKEGQNVTLSCEQNLNHDAMYWYRQDPGQGLRLIYYSQIVNDFQKGDIAEGYSVSREKKESFPLTVTSAQKNPTAFYLCASSIALRGTYEQYFGPGTRLTVT.

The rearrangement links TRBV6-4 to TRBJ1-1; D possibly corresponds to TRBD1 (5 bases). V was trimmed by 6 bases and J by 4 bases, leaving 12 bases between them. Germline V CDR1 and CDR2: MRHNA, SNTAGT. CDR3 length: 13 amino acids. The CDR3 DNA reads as TGTGCCAGCAGGGGGGGTTTGGGCACTGAAGCTTTCTTT. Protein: CASRGGLGTEAFF.

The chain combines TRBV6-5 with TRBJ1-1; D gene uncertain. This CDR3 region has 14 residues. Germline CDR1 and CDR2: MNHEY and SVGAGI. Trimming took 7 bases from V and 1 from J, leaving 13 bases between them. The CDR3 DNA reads TGTGCCAGCACTTCCGGGTTGGAGAACACTGAAGCTTTCTTT. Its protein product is CASTSGLENTEAFF.

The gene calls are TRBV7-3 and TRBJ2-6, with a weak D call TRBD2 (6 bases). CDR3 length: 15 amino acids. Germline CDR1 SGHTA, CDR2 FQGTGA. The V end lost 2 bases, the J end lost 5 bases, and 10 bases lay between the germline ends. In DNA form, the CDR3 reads TGTGCCAGCAGCTTAGGAGGGGAGAGGGCCAACGTCCTGACTTTC. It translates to CASSLGGERANVLTF. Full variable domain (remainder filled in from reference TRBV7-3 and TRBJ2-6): GAGVSQTPSNKVTEKGKYVELRCDPISGHTALYWYRQSLGQGPEFLIYFQGTGAADDSGLPNDRFFAVRPEGSVSTLKIQRTERGDSAVYLCASSLGGERANVLTFGAGSRLTVL.

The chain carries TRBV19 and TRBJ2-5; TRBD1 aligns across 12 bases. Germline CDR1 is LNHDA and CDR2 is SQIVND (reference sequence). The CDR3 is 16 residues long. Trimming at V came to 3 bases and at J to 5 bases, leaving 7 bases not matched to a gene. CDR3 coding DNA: TGTGCCAGTAGTATGGGACAGGGGGCGGGTTATGAGACCCAGTACTTC. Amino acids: CASSMGQGAGYETQYF.

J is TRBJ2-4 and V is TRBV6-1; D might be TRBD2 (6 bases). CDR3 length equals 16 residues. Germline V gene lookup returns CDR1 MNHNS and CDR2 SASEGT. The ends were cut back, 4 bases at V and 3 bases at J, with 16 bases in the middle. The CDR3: CASSGGGERVKNIQYF. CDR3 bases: TGTGCCAGCAGTGGTGGAGGGGAGAGAGTCAAAAACATTCAGTACTTC.

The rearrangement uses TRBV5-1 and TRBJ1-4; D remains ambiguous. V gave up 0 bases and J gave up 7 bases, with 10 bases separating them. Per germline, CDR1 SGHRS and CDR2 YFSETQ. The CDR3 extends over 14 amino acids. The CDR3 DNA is TGCGCCAGCAGCTTGGTAGGGCTTGGTGAAAAACTGTTTTTT. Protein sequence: CASSLVGLGEKLFF.